Detailed here is one T cell receptor beta chain. PCR primers comprised 60 Vbeta and 13 Jbeta primers. Produced via immunoSEQ multiplex PCR; TCRdb's table is partial and in-frame only. The table has approximately 170,000 clones, more than 65% seen once; the top ten hold approximately 1.2%. The data stem from a study of cytomegalovirus exposure and HLA in healthy donors. The CDR3 extends over 15 amino acids. Germline V gene sequence: CDR1 MDHEN, CDR2 SYDVKM. V gave up 5 bases and J gave up 4 bases; unmatched junction bases: 11. The source of this sequence is a man between 50 and 59 years old in good health and CMV-seropositive. The chain has TRBV28 and TRBJ2-7; 7 bases are a match to TRBD2. Source material: PBMCs. CDR3 residues: CASSPLRETKYEQYF. Written as DNA, the CDR3 is TGTGCCAGCAGTCCCCTGCGGGAGACTAAATACGAGCAGTACTTC.